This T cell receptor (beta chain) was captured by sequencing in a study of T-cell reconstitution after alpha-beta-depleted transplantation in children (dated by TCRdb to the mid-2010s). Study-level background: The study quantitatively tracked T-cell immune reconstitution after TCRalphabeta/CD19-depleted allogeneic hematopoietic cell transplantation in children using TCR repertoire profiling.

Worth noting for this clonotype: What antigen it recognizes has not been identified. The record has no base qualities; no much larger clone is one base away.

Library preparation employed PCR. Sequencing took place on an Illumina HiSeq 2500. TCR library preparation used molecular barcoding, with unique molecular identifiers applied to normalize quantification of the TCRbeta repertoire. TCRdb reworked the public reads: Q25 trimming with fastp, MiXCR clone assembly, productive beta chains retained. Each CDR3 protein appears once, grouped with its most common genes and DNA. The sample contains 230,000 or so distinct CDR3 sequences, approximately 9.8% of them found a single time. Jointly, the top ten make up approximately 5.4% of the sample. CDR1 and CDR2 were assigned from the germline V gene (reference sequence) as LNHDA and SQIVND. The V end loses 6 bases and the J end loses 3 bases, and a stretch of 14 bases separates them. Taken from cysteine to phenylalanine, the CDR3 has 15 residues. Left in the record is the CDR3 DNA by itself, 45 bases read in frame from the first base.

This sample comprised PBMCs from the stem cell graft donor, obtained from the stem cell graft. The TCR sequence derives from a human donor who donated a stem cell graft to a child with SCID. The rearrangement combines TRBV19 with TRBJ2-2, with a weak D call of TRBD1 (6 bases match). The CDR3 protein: CASRLVQGYTGELFF. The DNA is TGTGCCAGTAGACTAGTTCAGGGGTACACCGGGGAGCTGTTTTTT.